These 25 T cell receptor beta chains were all obtained from the same sample, sequenced in a study of vaccination effects on CD4 cells after COVID-19. ViraFEST expansion of antigen-specific CD4+ T cells with viral peptide pools preceded sequencing. Culturing for roughly 10 days preceded CD4+ T cell isolation. Of the BNT162b2 and mRNA-1273 vaccines, participants received two doses of one or the other. Their target antigens are unknown. The data were produced by immunoSEQ multiplex PCR, yet TCRdb's version contains in-frame clones alone and is incomplete. The sample has tens of thousands of clones, 73% seen once. The sample consisted of CD4+ T cells from PBMCs cultured with HCoV-229E spike peptides, taken after COVID-19 vaccination. The receptor source for this set is a human donor who received a COVID-19 vaccine.

This clone was counted a few times. The rearrangement joins TRBV4-1 to TRBJ1-2, with D perhaps TRBD1 (5 bases). V was clipped by 1 base and J by 4 bases, with 10 bases between them. The germline CDR1 and CDR2 sequences are MGHRA and YSYEKL. The CDR3 has 14 residues. CDR3 residues: CASSQAGGGYGYTF. Written as DNA, the CDR3 is TGCGCCAGCAGCCAAGCGGGGGGGGGCTATGGCTACACCTTC.

This rearrangement joins TRBV10-3 to TRBJ2-5; 14 nucleotides match TRBD2. Germline CDR1 is ENHRY and CDR2 is SYGVKD. The trim removed 10 bases at V and 2 bases at J, leaving 15 bases unmatched. The CDR3 is made up of 18 amino acids. The CDR3 loop reads CATHAGTSGGPRQETQYF. The CDR3 coding sequence is TGTGCCACCCATGCCGGGACTAGCGGGGGCCCGAGGCAAGAGACCCAGTACTTC.

This rearrangement joins TRBV27 to TRBJ1-2, with a tentative D call TRBD1 (6 bases). The CDR3 totals 15 residues. The V gene's germline CDR1 is MNHEY and CDR2 SMNVEV (reference sequence). Trimming pared 6 bases from V and 4 bases from J, leaving 18 bases between. The CDR3: CASSSPGGQGYGYTF. The DNA of the CDR3 is TGTGCCAGCAGCTCCCCGGGGGGGCAGGGCTATGGCTACACCTTC.

The chain uses TRBV29-1 and TRBJ2-5, with 7 bases fitting TRBD1. The CDR3 spans 16 residues. Looked up from germline, CDR1 is SQVTM and CDR2 is ANQGSEA. J gave up 3 bases and V 5 bases, and 15 bases lay outside the gene matches. CDR3 amino acids: CSVYPPGQRVKETQYF. DNA of the CDR3: TGCAGCGTTTACCCTCCGGGACAGAGAGTTAAAGAGACCCAGTACTTC.

The gene calls are TRBV7-2 and TRBJ1-1, with D unclear. The CDR3 runs to 14 residues. V lost 11 bases to trimming and J lost 0 bases, with 16 bases between them. Germline V gene data show CDR1 as SGHTA and CDR2 as FQGNSA. The DNA of the CDR3 is TGTGCCGCCCGATCTTCTCACCTGAACACTGAAGCTTTCTTT. This encodes CAARSSHLNTEAFF.

The chain joins TRBV7-4 to TRBJ1-2; D gene uncertain. The CDR3 has 13 residues. Trimming left V 1 base short and J 4 bases short, with 7 bases between. The V gene's germline CDR1 is SGHVT and CDR2 SQSDAQ. The CDR3 protein is CASSLGRGYGYTF. In DNA form, the CDR3 reads TGTGCCAGCAGCTTAGGACGCGGCTATGGCTACACCTTC.

The chain has TRBV18 and TRBJ1-3, with D hard to call. V shed 3 bases and J shed 6 bases, with 15 bases lying between them. The CDR3 has 15 amino acids. CDR1 is KGHSH and CDR2 is LQKENI in the germline V gene. The CDR3 bases are TGTGCCAGCTCACCCCTGAATAAATACGAAAACACCATATATTTT. Its translation is CASSPLNKYENTIYF. The full variable domain, its missing parts supplied by reference TRBV18 and TRBJ1-3, is NAGVMQNPRHLVRRRGQEARLRCSPMKGHSHVYWYRQLPEEGLKFMVYLQKENIIDESGMPKERFSAEFPKEGPSILRIQQVVRGDSAAYFCASSPLNKYENTIYFGEGSWLTVV.

This chain connects TRBV6-5 to TRBJ1-2, with a weak D call TRBD1 (6 bases). The CDR3 loop spans 14 amino acids. The V end lost 6 bases, the J end lost 7 bases, and 18 bases lay between the germline ends. CDR1 and CDR2 (germline): MNHEY, SVGAGI. The CDR3 loop is CASSPYRQAGGYTF. The CDR3 region has the DNA TGTGCCAGCAGCCCATACCGACAGGCCGGTGGCTACACCTTC.

The chain joins TRBV5-8 to TRBJ2-3; D perhaps matches TRBD2 (6 bases). V lost 7 bases to trimming and J lost 0 bases, with 24 bases between them. The CDR3 consists of 18 residues. Germline V gene sequence: CDR1 SGHTS, CDR2 YDEGEE. CDR3 nucleotides: TGTGCCAGCCCCTCTTGGGGTCCCAGGAGGGCAAGCACAGATACGCAGTATTTT. It is translated as CASPSWGPRRASTDTQYF.

The chain combines TRBV24-1 with TRBJ2-1; 7 nucleotides agree with TRBD2. Germline values: CDR1 KGHDR, CDR2 SFDVKD. With 3 bases clipped from V and 2 bases from J, the junction kept 9 bases outside the gene matches. This CDR3 spans 17 amino acids. CDR3 nucleotides: TGTGCCACCAGTGATCCTGGAGCGGGGATTACCTACAATGAGCAGTTCTTC. Amino acids: CATSDPGAGITYNEQFF.

V usage is TRBV6-6 and J usage is TRBJ2-7, with D tentatively TRBD1 (7 bases). The CDR3 consists of 15 residues. The V end was cut by 2 bases, the J end by 1 base, with 12 bases between. Germline V CDR1 and CDR2: MNHNY, SVGAGI (reference sequence). This CDR3 is CASSYETGRSYEQYV. In DNA form, the CDR3 reads TGTGCCAGCAGTTACGAGACAGGGAGGTCCTACGAGCAGTACGTC.

V gene TRBV7-3 combines with J gene TRBJ2-1, with 9 bases that match TRBD2. V gave up 5 bases and J gave up 0 bases; unmatched junction bases: 5. Germline lookup yields CDR1 SGHTA and CDR2 FQGTGA. CDR3 length: 16 residues. The CDR3 is CASSPGAGGSYNEQFF. Written as DNA, the CDR3 is TGTGCCAGCAGCCCTGGAGCGGGGGGCTCCTACAATGAGCAGTTCTTC. The complete variable domain, with remaining parts taken from reference TRBV7-3 and TRBJ2-1, reads GAGVSQTPSNKVTEKGKYVELRCDPISGHTALYWYRQSLGQGPEFLIYFQGTGAADDSGLPNDRFFAVRPEGSVSTLKIQRTERGDSAVYLCASSPGAGGSYNEQFFGPGTRLTVL.

The rearrangement uses TRBV3-1 (or the pseudogene TRBV3-2) and TRBJ2-5; TRBD2 matches at 9 bases. J lost 5 bases, V lost 7 bases, and 8 bases had no gene match. The CDR3 contains 14 residues. In germline, CDR1 is LGHDT, CDR2 YNNKEL (reference sequence). CDR3 amino acids: CASNLRGGQETQYF. DNA for the CDR3: TGTGCCAGCAATTTGCGGGGGGGCCAGGAGACCCAGTACTTC.

The chain combines TRBV24-1 with TRBJ2-5, with 11 positions matching TRBD2. The CDR3 has 15 residues. The germline V gene encodes CDR1 KGHDR and CDR2 SFDVKD. The ends lost 6 bases at V and 4 bases at J; junction bases unmatched: 6. The CDR3 DNA sequence: TGTGCCACCAGTACCGTAGCGGGAGGGGGAGAGACCCAGTACTTC. Residues: CATSTVAGGGETQYF.

The V call is TRBV5-1, the J call TRBJ1-2; D is perhaps TRBD1 (5 bases). Trimming shortened V by 3 bases and J by 5 bases, and 11 bases separated the two germline ends. CDR1 and CDR2 (germline): SGHRS, YFSETQ. This CDR3 is built from 13 residues. CDR3 DNA sequence: TGCGCCAGCAGCTCTGATGGGGGATATGGCTACACCTTC. Its translation: CASSSDGGYGYTF. The full variable domain, its missing parts supplied by reference TRBV5-1 and TRBJ1-2, is KAGVTQTPRYLIKTRGQQVTLSCSPISGHRSVSWYQQTPGQGLQFLFEYFSETQRNKGNFPGRFSGRQFSNSRSEMNVSTLELGDSALYLCASSSDGGYGYTFGSGTRLTVV.

This clone was found a few times. V gene TRBV5-3 combines with J gene TRBJ1-4; D is undetermined. TRBV5-3 is known as an ORF, though its function is uncertain. V shed 1 base and J shed 17 bases, with 3 bases lying between them. This CDR3 comprises 8 residues. CDR3 in amino acids: CARSLIFF. CDR3 in DNA: TGTGCCAGAAGCTTGATATTTTTT.

The chain links TRBV4-1 to TRBJ1-2, with D maybe TRBD1 (6 bases). V lost 1 base and J lost 2, with 14 bases in between. This CDR3 is 16 amino acids long. Germline-derived CDR1 and CDR2 are MGHRA and YSYEKL. This CDR3 reads CASSQAGGGVNYGYTF. The CDR3 DNA reads TGCGCCAGCAGCCAAGCGGGGGGGGGCGTAAACTATGGCTACACCTTC.

The V and J genes are TRBV4-3 and TRBJ2-1, with D perhaps matching TRBD1 (6 bases). The CDR3 is 16 amino acids. The ends were cut back, 3 bases at V and 7 bases at J, with 19 bases in the middle. Germline V gene lookup returns CDR1 LGHNA and CDR2 YSLEER. CDR3 bases: TGCGCCAGCAGCCACATTACCCGGGACATGGGGAATGAGCAGTTCTTC. This sequence encodes CASSHITRDMGNEQFF.

This clone was observed once. The V and J genes are TRBV6-5 and TRBJ1-2; D is ambiguous. CDR1 is MNHEY and CDR2 is SVGAGI in the germline V gene. This CDR3 contains 12 residues. Trimming stripped 7 bases from V and 7 bases from J, with 13 bases between. The CDR3 loop is CASTPFSGGYTF. In DNA form, the CDR3 reads TGTGCCAGCACGCCTTTCTCTGGTGGCTACACCTTC.

This clone showed up just a few times. The chain carries TRBV18 and TRBJ2-1; 8 nucleotides align to TRBD1. The V and J ends lost 2 bases and 8 bases, in that order; junction bases with no gene match: 8. Germline-derived CDR1 and CDR2 are KGHSH and LQKENI. This CDR3 has 15 amino acids. CDR3 loop: CASSPYSLQGDEQFF. The DNA for the CDR3 is TGTGCCAGCTCACCATACTCACTACAGGGGGATGAGCAGTTCTTC.

This clone was seen once. This chain joins TRBV7-6 and TRBJ2-3; D not certain. The V and J ends lost 5 bases and 1 base respectively, with 10 bases between them. This CDR3 region has 14 residues. Per the germline V gene, CDR1 is SGHVS and CDR2 is FNYEAQ. The CDR3 protein is CASSPEHGTDTQYF. The CDR3 DNA is TGTGCCAGCAGCCCCGAACACGGCACAGATACGCAGTATTTT.

V and J are TRBV7-2 and TRBJ1-5; TRBD1 agrees at 7 bases. V trimming: 5 bases; J trimming: 1 base; junction bases outside the gene matches: 8. The CDR3 is 16 amino acids. The germline V gene encodes CDR1 SGHTA and CDR2 FQGNSA. This CDR3 reads CASSTTGTASNQPQHF. The CDR3, as DNA: TGTGCCAGCAGCACCACCGGGACAGCCAGCAATCAGCCCCAGCATTTT.

The CDR3 sequence: CASSQTPGTGSGELFF. The CDR3 DNA reads TGCGCCAGCAGCCAAACCCCCGGGACAGGGTCCGGGGAGCTGTTTTTT. V and J are TRBV4-1 and TRBJ2-2; 9 nucleotides match TRBD1. CDR3 length: 16 residues. CDR1 is MGHRA, CDR2 YSYEKL, per germline. V was pared by 2 bases and J by 6 bases, with 7 bases of the junction left unmatched.

This sequence joins TRBV10-2 and TRBJ2-3; 12 bases fit TRBD1. Trimming removed 7 bases from V and 4 bases from J; junction bases left unmatched: 3. The CDR3 has 14 amino acids. Per germline, CDR1 WSHSY and CDR2 SAAADI. The CDR3 protein is CASIGTGGADTQYF. Here the CDR3 DNA reads TGCGCCAGCATTGGGACAGGGGGCGCAGATACGCAGTATTTT.

J is TRBJ2-1 and V is TRBV9; D perhaps matches TRBD2 (6 bases). The germline gives CDR1 SGDLS, CDR2 YYNGEE. V lost 4 bases and J lost 8, with 13 bases in between. The CDR3 contains 13 residues. CDR3 amino acids: CASSPTPGDEQFF. The CDR3 bases are TGTGCCAGCAGCCCAACCCCGGGGGATGAGCAGTTCTTC.